These T cell receptor beta chains were read from a single sample in a study of cytomegalovirus exposure and HLA in healthy donors. Assay: immunoSEQ multiplex PCR; the TCRdb copy retains only in-frame clones and omits some. Altogether roughly 120,000 clones are present, around 85% being singletons, with the ten largest covering about 4.4%. Material: PBMCs. These TCRs come from a man aged 18 to 35 in good health and CMV-seropositive. Both conserved end residues are part of each CDR3. A D gene is named only where the DNA matches it firmly. Rows may omit the clone size; those that give it use once, few, many or a size class.

clone_size	j_call	v_call	d_call	cdr3_nt	cdr3_aa
NA	TRBJ1-1	TRBV18	NA	TGTGCCAGCTCACCCGTCACACAGGGTATGAACACTGAAGCTTTCTTT	CASSPVTQGMNTEAFF
once	TRBJ2-2	TRBV15	NA	TGTGCCACCAGCAGAGACAAACCGGGACAGGGAAAGCGGGGGCCCAGGAGGGAGCTGTTTTTT	CATSRDKPGQGKRGPRRELFF
NA	TRBJ1-4	TRBV7-9	TRBD1	TGTGCCAGCGAGGACAGGGGAGAGGAAAAACTGTTTTTT	CASEDRGEEKLFF
NA	TRBJ1-6	TRBV5-1	TRBD1	TGCGCCAGCAGCCCGTGGACAGGGGGGGATTCACCCCTCCACTTT	CASSPWTGGDSPLHF
NA	TRBJ1-1	TRBV30	NA	TGTGCCTGGCGGGAGGGCACTGAAGCTTTCTTT	CAWREGTEAFF
NA	TRBJ1-4	TRBV6-1	NA	TGTGCCAGCGTCGGAAGGGGGTCGAATGAAAAACTGTTTTTT	CASVGRGSNEKLFF
NA	TRBJ1-3	TRBV7-8	NA	TGTGCCAGCAGCTTAGCGGGGGGACGGCACTCTGGAAACACCATATATTTT	CASSLAGGRHSGNTIYF
NA	TRBJ1-1	TRBV4-1	NA	TGCGCCAGCAGCCAAGAGACAGGCGGACTGAACACTGAAGCTTTCTTT	CASSQETGGLNTEAFF
once	TRBJ1-5	TRBV6-5	TRBD1	TGTGCCAGCAAAGGGGGCACTAAAGGCAATCAGCCCCAGCATTTT	CASKGGTKGNQPQHF
NA	TRBJ2-7	TRBV18	TRBD1	TGTGCCAGCTCACCCCCAGTCCCGGGACAGGGAACCATAACCCACGAGCAGTACTTC	CASSPPVPGQGTITHEQYF
NA	TRBJ1-1	TRBV5-6	NA	TGTGCCAGCAGCTTGGCTCGTGGTGCGCGGTTGGCTTTCTTT	CASSLARGARLAFF
NA	TRBJ2-1	TRBV18	NA	TGTGCCAGCTCCCCAGCCGGGACACAGCTCTACAATGAGCAGTTCTTC	CASSPAGTQLYNEQFF
NA	TRBJ1-6	TRBV10-3	NA	TGTGCCATCAGCCCTGAGGGCTCCTATAATTCACCCCTCCACTTT	CAISPEGSYNSPLHF
few	TRBJ2-7	TRBV4-1	TRBD2	TGCGCCAGCAGCCACGGTAGCGGGGGCTCCTACGAGCAGTACTTC	CASSHGSGGSYEQYF
NA	TRBJ2-7	TRBV4-3	TRBD1	TGCGCCAGCAGCATCTGGGCAGGGGGCGAGCAGTACTTC	CASSIWAGGEQYF
NA	TRBJ2-5	TRBV6-1	NA	TGTGCCAGCAGTGAACAACGCAGGGTGGGGGAGACCCAGTACTTC	CASSEQRRVGETQYF
NA	TRBJ2-5	TRBV5-6	TRBD2	TGTGCCAGCAGCCCTAAACTAGCGGGGGCGGAGACCCAGTACTTC	CASSPKLAGAETQYF
NA	TRBJ1-2	TRBV6-1	TRBD1	TGTGCCAGCAGTGTCGCGGGACAGCACTATGGCTACACCTTC	CASSVAGQHYGYTF
NA	TRBJ2-7	TRBV11-2	TRBD1	TGTGCCAGCAGCTATGGGACAGGGTACAACGAGCAGTACTTC	CASSYGTGYNEQYF
NA	TRBJ2-7	TRBV6-1	TRBD1	TGTGCCAGCAGTGAGGGACAGGGTAGTAGTGAGCAGTACTTC	CASSEGQGSSEQYF
NA	TRBJ1-1	TRBV7-9	NA	TGTGCCAGCAGCTTAGAGGGGACAATGAACACTGAAGCTTTCTTT	CASSLEGTMNTEAFF
NA	TRBJ1-4	TRBV27	NA	TGTGCCAGCAGTTTTATCAGGGCAGGAGAAAAACTGTTTTTT	CASSFIRAGEKLFF
NA	TRBJ2-3	TRBV7-8	TRBD2	TGTGCCAGCAGCCCGAAACGGGGGACTAGTCAGGCGGATACGCAGTATTTT	CASSPKRGTSQADTQYF
once	TRBJ2-1	TRBV14	NA	TGTGCCAGCAGCCAAAGGGGCCGGCAGGGCCCCTACAATGAGCAGTTCTTC	CASSQRGRQGPYNEQFF
few	TRBJ2-3	TRBV6-4	NA	TGTGCCAGCAGTGAATCCACAGGGGGGGGCACAGATACGCAGTATTTT	CASSESTGGGTDTQYF
NA	TRBJ1-6	TRBV5-1	NA	TGCGCCAGCAGGCTAAGCTATAATTCACCCCTCCACTTT	CASRLSYNSPLHF
few	TRBJ2-7	TRBV7-2	NA	TGTGCCAGCAGCTTGAGCTCCTACGAGCAGTACTTC	CASSLSSYEQYF
NA	TRBJ2-5	TRBV11-2	TRBD2	TGTGCCAGCAGTCTACCGCTTAGTCAGCGGGGGGGCAGCGAGACCCAGTACTTC	CASSLPLSQRGGSETQYF
NA	TRBJ2-7	TRBV2	TRBD1	TGTGCCAGCAGTTGGGACAGGGCGCCGTACGAGCAGTACTTC	CASSWDRAPYEQYF
once	TRBJ2-4	TRBV7-9	NA	TGTGCCAGCAGCTCTGACTCGAGGGCAAGCCCCAAAAACATTCAGTACTTC	CASSSDSRASPKNIQYF
few	TRBJ2-7	TRBV2	TRBD1	TGTGCCAGCGCGGACAGGACCTACGAGCAGTACTTC	CASADRTYEQYF
NA	TRBJ1-1	TRBV6-6	NA	TGTGCCAGCAGTTACCCGGATTCAGGGATGCGTACTGAAGCTTTCTTT	CASSYPDSGMRTEAFF
NA	TRBJ1-2	TRBV10-3	TRBD1	TGTGCCATCAAGCCACAGGGGGACTATGGCTACACCTTC	CAIKPQGDYGYTF
NA	TRBJ1-5	TRBV28	TRBD1	TGTGCCAGCAGCACGGGACAGGGGAACAATCAGCCCCAGCATTTT	CASSTGQGNNQPQHF
NA	TRBJ2-7	TRBV7-2	TRBD2	TGTGCCAGCAGTTTTAGAGTAGCGGGCGTCTCCTACGAGCAGTACTTC	CASSFRVAGVSYEQYF
once	TRBJ2-6	TRBV5-5	NA	TGTGCCAGCAGCTGGCCGACAGAACCCTCTGGGGCCAACGTCCTGACTTTC	CASSWPTEPSGANVLTF
NA	TRBJ2-5	TRBV6-1	TRBD1	TGTGCCAGCAGTGAAGGGGAAGTGATACAGGGGCAAGAGACCCAGTACTTC	CASSEGEVIQGQETQYF
once	TRBJ1-4	TRBV19	NA	TGTGCCAGTAGTTCCGGACATACTGATGAAAAACTGTTTTTT	CASSSGHTDEKLFF
NA	TRBJ2-3	TRBV2	TRBD2	TGTGCCAGCCACCCCGAGCGGGGGGAACACACTAGCACAGATACGCAGTATTTT	CASHPERGEHTSTDTQYF
NA	TRBJ2-7	TRBV27	NA	TGTGCCAGCATGGTTACCGTTGCAGGTTCCTTCTACGAGCAGTACTTC	CASMVTVAGSFYEQYF
NA	TRBJ1-1	TRBV5-1	TRBD1	TGCGCCAGCAGCTTCCCACAGGGGGGGAACACTGAAGCTTTCTTT	CASSFPQGGNTEAFF
NA	TRBJ1-2	TRBV27	TRBD1	TGTGCCAGCAGCCGGGAGACAGGGGCTGGCTACACCTTC	CASSRETGAGYTF
NA	TRBJ2-7	TRBV10-3	NA	TGTGCCATCTCCGGACAGAGCGAGCAGTACTTC	CAISGQSEQYF
NA	TRBJ2-3	TRBV5-4	NA	TGTGCCAGCAGCTTGGCTCGGGCTAGCTCTAGCACAGATACGCAGTATTTT	CASSLARASSSTDTQYF
NA	TRBJ1-2	TRBV27	NA	TGTGCCATTGCGCCGGACAGCCACCGCCGCTATGGCTACACCTTC	CAIAPDSHRRYGYTF
NA	TRBJ2-7	TRBV2	NA	TGTGCCAGCAGTGAAGGGACACCCCCTGGCGAGCAGTACTTC	CASSEGTPPGEQYF
few	TRBJ1-2	TRBV10-2	NA	TGCGCCAGCAGTGACCACTTGACAGCGAACTATGGCTACACCTTC	CASSDHLTANYGYTF
few	TRBJ1-2	TRBV12-2	NA	TGTGCAAGTCGCTTGGGCCTCCGCGGCAGGAGCGGTGGCTACACCTTC	CASRLGLRGRSGGYTF
NA	TRBJ2-7	TRBV15	NA	TGTGCCACCAGCAGAGAACAGGGTTTATCGGGCTCCTACGAGCAGTACTTC	CATSREQGLSGSYEQYF
NA	TRBJ1-1	TRBV18	NA	TGTGCCAGCTCACTGAGAGAGTCCGGGGAAAGGACTGAAGCTTTCTTT	CASSLRESGERTEAFF
NA	TRBJ2-7	TRBV4-1	TRBD1	TGCGCCAGCAGGGCATTGGGACAGGCGGACTACGAGCAGTACTTC	CASRALGQADYEQYF
NA	TRBJ1-2	TRBV7-2	NA	TGTGCCAGCAGCTTAGCTGGCCCGCGAAGGGGGACGATGGAAAACTATGGCTACACCTTC	CASSLAGPRRGTMENYGYTF
NA	TRBJ1-6	TRBV19	NA	TGTGCCAGTAGCTACGCAGGGAACCATAATTCACCCCTCCACTTT	CASSYAGNHNSPLHF
NA	TRBJ2-2	TRBV6-6	TRBD2	TGTGCCAGCACCCACCGGGGGGGGAAGGCCGGGGAGCTGTTTTTT	CASTHRGGKAGELFF